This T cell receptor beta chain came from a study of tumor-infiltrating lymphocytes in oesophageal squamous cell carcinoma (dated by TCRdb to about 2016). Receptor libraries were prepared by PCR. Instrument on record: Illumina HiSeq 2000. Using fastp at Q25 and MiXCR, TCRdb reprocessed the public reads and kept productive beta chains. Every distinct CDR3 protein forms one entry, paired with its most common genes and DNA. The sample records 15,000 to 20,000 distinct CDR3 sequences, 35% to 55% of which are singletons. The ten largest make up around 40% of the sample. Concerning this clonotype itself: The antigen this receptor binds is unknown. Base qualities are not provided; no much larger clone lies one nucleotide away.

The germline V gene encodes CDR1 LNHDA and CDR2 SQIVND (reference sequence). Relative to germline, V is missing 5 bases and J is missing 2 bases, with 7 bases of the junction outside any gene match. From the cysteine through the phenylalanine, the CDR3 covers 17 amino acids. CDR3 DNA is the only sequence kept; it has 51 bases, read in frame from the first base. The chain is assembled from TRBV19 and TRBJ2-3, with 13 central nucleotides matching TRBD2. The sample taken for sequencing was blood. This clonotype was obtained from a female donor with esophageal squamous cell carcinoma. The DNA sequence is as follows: TGTGCCAGTAGTTCGACTAGCGGGAGGCGTTACACAGATACGCAGTATTTT. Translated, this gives CASSSTSGRRYTDTQYF.